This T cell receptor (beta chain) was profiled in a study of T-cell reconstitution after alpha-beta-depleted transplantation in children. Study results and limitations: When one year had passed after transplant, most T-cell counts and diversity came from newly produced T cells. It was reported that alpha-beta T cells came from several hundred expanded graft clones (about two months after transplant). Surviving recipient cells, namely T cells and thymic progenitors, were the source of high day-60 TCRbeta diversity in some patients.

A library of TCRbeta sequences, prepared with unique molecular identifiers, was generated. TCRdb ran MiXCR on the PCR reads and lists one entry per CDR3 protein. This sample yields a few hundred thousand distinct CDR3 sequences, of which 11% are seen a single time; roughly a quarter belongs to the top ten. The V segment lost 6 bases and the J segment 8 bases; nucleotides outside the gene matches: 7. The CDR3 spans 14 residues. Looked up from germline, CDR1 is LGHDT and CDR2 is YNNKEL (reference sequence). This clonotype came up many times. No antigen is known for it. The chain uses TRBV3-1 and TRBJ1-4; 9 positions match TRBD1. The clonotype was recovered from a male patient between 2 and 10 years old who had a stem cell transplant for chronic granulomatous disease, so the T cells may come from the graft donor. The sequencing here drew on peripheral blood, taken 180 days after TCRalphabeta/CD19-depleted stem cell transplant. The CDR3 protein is CASSPDRGLEKLFF. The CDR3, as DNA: TGTGCCAGCAGTCCGGACAGGGGATTGGAAAAACTGTTTTTT.